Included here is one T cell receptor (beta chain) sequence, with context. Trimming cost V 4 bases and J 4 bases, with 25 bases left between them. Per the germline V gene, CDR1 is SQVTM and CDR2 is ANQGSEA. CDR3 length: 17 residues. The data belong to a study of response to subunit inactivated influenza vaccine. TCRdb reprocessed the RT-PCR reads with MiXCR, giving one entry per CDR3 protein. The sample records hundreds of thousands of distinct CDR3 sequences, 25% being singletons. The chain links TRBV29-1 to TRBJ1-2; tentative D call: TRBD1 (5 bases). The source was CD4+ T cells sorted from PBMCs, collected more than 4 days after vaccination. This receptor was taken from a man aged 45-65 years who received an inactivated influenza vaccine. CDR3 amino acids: CSVVALGGRQRFYGYTF. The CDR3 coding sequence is TGCAGCGTTGTAGCCTTGGGGGGACGACAAAGATTCTATGGCTACACCTTC.